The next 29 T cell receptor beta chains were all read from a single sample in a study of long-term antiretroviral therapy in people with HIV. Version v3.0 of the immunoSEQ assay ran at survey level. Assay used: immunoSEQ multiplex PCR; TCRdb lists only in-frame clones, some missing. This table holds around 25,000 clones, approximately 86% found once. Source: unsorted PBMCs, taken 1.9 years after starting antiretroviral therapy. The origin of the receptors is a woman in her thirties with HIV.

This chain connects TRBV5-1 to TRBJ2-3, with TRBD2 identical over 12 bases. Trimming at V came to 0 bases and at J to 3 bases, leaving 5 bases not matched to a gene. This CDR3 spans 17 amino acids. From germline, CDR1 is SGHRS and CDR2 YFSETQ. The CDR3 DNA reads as TGCGCCAGCAGCTTGGGTTCTAGCGGGGGGGCAACAGATACGCAGTATTTT. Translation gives CASSLGSSGGATDTQYF.

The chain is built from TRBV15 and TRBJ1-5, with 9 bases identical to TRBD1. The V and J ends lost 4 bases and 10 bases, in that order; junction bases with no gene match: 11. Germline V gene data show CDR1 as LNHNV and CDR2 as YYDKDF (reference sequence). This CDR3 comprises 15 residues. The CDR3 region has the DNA TGTGCCACCAGCAAGGCCGGGGACAGGGTTCGTCCCCAGCATTTT. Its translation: CATSKAGDRVRPQHF.

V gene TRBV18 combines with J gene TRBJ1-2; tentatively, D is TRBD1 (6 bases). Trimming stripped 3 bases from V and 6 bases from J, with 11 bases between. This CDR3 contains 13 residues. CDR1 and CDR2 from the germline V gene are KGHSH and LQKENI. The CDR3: CASSPRGGDGYTF. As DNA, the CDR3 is TGTGCCAGCTCACCTCGAGGGGGTGATGGCTACACCTTC.

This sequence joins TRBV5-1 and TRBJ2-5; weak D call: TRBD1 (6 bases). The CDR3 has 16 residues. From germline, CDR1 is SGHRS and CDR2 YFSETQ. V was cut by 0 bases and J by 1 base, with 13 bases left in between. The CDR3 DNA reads TGCGCCAGCAGCTTGGACTGGGGGCCCTCCCAAGAGACCCAGTACTTC. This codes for CASSLDWGPSQETQYF.

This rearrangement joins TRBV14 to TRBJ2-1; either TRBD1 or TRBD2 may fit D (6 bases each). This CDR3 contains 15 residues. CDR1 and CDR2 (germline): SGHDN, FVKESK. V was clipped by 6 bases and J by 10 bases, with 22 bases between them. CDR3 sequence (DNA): TGTGCCAGCAGTCCTTCGGGGGCCGGTTTTGAAGAGCAGTTCTTC. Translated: CASSPSGAGFEEQFF.

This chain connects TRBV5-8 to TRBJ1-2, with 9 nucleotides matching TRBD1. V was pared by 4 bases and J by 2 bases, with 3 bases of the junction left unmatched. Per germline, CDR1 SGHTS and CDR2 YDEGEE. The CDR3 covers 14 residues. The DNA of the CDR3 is TGTGCCAGCAGCCCGGGACAGGGAAACTATGGCTACACCTTC. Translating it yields CASSPGQGNYGYTF.

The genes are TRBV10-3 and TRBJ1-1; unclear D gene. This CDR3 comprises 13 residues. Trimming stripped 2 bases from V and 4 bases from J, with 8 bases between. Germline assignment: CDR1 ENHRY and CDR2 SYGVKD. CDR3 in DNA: TGTGCCATCAGTGAGGAATTTGGCACTGAAGCTTTCTTT. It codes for CAISEEFGTEAFF.

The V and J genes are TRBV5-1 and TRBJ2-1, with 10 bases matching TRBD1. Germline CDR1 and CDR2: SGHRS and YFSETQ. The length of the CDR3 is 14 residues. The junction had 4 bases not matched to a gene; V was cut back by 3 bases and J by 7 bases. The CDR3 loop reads CASSWGTGVNEQFF. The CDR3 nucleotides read TGCGCCAGCAGCTGGGGGACAGGGGTTAATGAGCAGTTCTTC.

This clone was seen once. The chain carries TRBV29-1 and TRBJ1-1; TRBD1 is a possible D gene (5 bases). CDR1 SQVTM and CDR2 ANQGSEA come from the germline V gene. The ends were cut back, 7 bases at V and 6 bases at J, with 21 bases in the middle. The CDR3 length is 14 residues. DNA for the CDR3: TGCAGCGCCTTTGTCACCGGGACCCTTGCTGAAGCTTTCTTT. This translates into CSAFVTGTLAEAFF.

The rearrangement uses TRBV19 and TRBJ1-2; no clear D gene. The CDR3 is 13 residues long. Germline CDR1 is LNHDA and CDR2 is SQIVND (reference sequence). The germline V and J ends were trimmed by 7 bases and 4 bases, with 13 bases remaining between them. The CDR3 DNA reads TGTGCCAGTATAAAGGAAGGGCTCTATGGCTACACCTTC. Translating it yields CASIKEGLYGYTF.

The CDR3 spells CASIVLYEQFF. CDR3 nucleotide sequence: TGTGCCAGCATAGTTCTATATGAGCAGTTCTTC. The V gene is TRBV2, the J gene TRBJ2-1; D is uncertain. Per germline, CDR1 SNHLY and CDR2 FYNNEI. Between the trimmed V and J ends, which lost 7 bases and 8 bases, there was a span of 9 bases. This CDR3 has 11 amino acids.

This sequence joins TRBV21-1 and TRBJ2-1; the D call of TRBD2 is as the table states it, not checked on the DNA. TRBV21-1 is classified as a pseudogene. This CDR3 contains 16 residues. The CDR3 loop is CASSNLAGLTYNEQFF. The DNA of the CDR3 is TGTGCCAGCAGCAACTTAGCGGGGCTCACCTACAATGAGCAGTTCTTC.

The CDR3 sequence: CAISAPLPSANTGELFF. DNA of the CDR3: TGTGCCATCAGTGCCCCGCTCCCTTCGGCGAACACCGGGGAGCTGTTTTTT. The chain links TRBV10-3 to TRBJ2-2; no clear D. CDR1 and CDR2 (germline): ENHRY, SYGVKD. V was shortened by 4 bases and J by 0 bases, with 15 bases between the two germline ends. The CDR3 runs 17 residues.

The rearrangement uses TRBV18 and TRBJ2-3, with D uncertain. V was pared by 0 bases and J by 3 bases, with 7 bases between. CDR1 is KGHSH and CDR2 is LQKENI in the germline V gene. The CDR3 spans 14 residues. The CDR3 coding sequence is TGTGCCAGCTCACCACCGACCAGGACAGATACGCAGTATTTT. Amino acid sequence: CASSPPTRTDTQYF.

The CDR3 sequence: CASSPLAGQPQHF. The DNA for the CDR3 is TGTGCCAGCAGTCCCTTAGCCGGACAGCCCCAGCATTTT. This rearrangement joins TRBV6-1 to TRBJ1-5; D gene uncertain. Trimming took 5 bases from V and 7 from J, leaving 12 bases between them. The CDR3 is made up of 13 amino acids. Germline V gene lookup returns CDR1 MNHNS and CDR2 SASEGT.

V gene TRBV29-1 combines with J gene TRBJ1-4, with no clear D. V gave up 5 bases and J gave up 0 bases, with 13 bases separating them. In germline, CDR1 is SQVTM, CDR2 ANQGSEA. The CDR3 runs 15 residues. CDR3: CSVKKTPATNEKLFF. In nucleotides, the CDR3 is TGCAGCGTTAAGAAAACGCCGGCAACTAATGAAAAACTGTTTTTT.

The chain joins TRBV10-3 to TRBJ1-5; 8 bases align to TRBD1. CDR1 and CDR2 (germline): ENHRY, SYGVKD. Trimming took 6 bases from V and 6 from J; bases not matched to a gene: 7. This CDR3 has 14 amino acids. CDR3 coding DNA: TGTGCCATCAGGGCAGGGGGCTGGGGTCAGCCCCAGCATTTT. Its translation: CAIRAGGWGQPQHF.

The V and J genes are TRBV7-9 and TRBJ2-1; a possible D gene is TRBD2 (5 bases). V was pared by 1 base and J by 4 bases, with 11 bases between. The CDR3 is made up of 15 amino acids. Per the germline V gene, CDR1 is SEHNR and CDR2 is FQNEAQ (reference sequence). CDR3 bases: TGTGCCAGCAGCTTAGGTACGGGGTTATACAATGAGCAGTTCTTC. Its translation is CASSLGTGLYNEQFF. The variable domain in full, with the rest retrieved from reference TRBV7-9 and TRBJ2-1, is DTGVSQNPRHKITKRGQNVTFRCDPISEHNRLYWYRQTLGQGPEFLTYFQNEAQLEKSRLLSDRFSAERPKGSFSTLEIQRTEQGDSAMYLCASSLGTGLYNEQFFGPGTRLTVL.

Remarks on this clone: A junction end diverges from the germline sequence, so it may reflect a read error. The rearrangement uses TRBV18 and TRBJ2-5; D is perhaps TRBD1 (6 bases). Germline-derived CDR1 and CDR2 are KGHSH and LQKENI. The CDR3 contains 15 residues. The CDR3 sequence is CASSPPVRGQEAQYF. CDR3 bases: TGTGCCAGCTCACCACCGGTCAGGGGACAAGAGGCCCAGTACTTC.

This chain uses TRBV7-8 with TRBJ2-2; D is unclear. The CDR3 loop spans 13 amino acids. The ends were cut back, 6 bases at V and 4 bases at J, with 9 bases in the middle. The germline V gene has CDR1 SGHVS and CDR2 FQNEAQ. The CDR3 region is CASSPEVTGELFF. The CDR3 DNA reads TGTGCCAGCAGTCCCGAGGTCACCGGGGAGCTGTTTTTT.

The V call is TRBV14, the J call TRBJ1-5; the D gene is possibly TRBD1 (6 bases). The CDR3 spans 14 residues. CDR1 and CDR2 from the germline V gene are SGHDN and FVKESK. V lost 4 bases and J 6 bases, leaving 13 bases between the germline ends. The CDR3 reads CASSPWGAGQPQHF. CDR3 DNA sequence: TGTGCCAGCAGCCCGTGGGGGGCTGGTCAGCCCCAGCATTTT.

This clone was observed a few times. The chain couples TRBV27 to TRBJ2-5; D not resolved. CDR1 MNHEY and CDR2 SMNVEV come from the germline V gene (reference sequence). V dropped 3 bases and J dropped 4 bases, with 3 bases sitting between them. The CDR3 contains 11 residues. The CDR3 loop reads CASSLGETQYF. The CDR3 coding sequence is TGTGCCAGCAGTTTGGGAGAGACCCAGTACTTC.

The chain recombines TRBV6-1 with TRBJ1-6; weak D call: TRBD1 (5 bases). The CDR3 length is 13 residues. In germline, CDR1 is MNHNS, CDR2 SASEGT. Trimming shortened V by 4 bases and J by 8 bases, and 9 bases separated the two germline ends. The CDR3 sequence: CASSVGADSPLHF. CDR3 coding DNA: TGTGCCAGCAGTGTTGGGGCTGATTCACCCCTCCACTTT.

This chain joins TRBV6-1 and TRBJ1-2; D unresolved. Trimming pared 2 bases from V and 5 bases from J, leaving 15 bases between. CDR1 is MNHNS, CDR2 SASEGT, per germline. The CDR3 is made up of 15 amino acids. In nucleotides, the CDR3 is TGTGCCAGCAGTGAATCTAAGCCCGGTGGGTATGGCTACACCTTC. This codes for CASSESKPGGYGYTF.

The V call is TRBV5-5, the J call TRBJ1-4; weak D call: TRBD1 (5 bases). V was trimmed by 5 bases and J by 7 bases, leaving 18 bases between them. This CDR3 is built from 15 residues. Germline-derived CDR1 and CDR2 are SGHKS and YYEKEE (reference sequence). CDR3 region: CASRGTGAQGEKLFF. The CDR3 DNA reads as TGTGCCAGCAGGGGCACCGGGGCCCAGGGTGAAAAACTGTTTTTT.

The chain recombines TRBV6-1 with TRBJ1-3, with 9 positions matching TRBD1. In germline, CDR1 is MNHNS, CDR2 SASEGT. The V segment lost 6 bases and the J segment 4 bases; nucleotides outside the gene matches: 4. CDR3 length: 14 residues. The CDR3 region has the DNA TGTGCCAGCAGGGACAGGGGAGGCGGAAACACCATATATTTT. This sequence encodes CASRDRGGGNTIYF.

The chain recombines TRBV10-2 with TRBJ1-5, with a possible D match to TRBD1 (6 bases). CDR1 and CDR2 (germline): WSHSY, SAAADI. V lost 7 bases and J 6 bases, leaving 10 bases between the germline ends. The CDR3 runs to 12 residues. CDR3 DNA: TGCGCCAGCATGCAGGGGAGTCAGCCCCAGCATTTT. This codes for CASMQGSQPQHF.

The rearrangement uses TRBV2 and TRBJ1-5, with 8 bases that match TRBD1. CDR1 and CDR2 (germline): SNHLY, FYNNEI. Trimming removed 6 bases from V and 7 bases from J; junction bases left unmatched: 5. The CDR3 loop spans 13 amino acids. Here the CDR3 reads CASRETGVQPQHF. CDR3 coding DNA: TGTGCCAGCAGGGAGACAGGGGTACAGCCCCAGCATTTT. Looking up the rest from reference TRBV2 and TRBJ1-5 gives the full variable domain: EPEVTQTPSHQVTQMGQEVILRCVPISNHLYFYWYRQILGQKVEFLVSFYNNEISEKSEIFDDQFSVERPDGSNFTLKIRSTKLEDSAMYFCASRETGVQPQHFGDGTRLSIL.

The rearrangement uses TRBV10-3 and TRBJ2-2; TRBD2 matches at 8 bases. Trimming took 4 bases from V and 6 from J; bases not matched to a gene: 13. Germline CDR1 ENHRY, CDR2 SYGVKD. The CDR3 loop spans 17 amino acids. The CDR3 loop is CAISAAGGGSKAGELFF. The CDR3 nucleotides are TGTGCCATCAGTGCCGCGGGGGGCGGTTCAAAAGCCGGGGAGCTGTTTTTT.